Shown below are 20 T cell receptor beta chains from a single sample sequenced in a study of identifying expanded T cells in peripheral blood. Measured with immunoSEQ multiplex PCR; TCRdb has only the in-frame clones, and not every one. The sample includes around 84,000 clones, 70% to 90% seen only once; the top ten take roughly 7.7%. What was sequenced was blood. These receptors were taken from a person aged 18 to 70 in good health.

The J gene is TRBJ1-4, the V gene TRBV7-3; D may be TRBD1 (5 bases). This CDR3 is built from 14 residues. The germline V gene has CDR1 SGHTA and CDR2 FQGTGA. V lost 1 base and J lost 5, with 8 bases in between. The CDR3 DNA is TGTGCCAGCAGCTTAAGGCCAGGGAATGAAAAACTGTTTTTT. It specifies CASSLRPGNEKLFF.

The chain uses TRBV7-6 and TRBJ2-7; the match to TRBD2 covers 10 bases. With V trimmed by 1 base and J by 4 bases, 4 bases remained unmatched. The CDR3 consists of 15 residues. Germline V gene sequence: CDR1 SGHVS, CDR2 FNYEAQ. CDR3: CASSLGGLAVYEQYF. The CDR3 DNA reads TGTGCCAGCAGCTTAGGTGGACTAGCGGTTTACGAGCAGTACTTC.

The chain joins TRBV5-1 to TRBJ1-4, with a possible D match to TRBD1 (5 bases). Germline V gene lookup returns CDR1 SGHRS and CDR2 YFSETQ. V gave up 2 bases and J gave up 6 bases, with 11 bases separating them. This CDR3 has 14 amino acids. CDR3 nucleotides: TGCGCCAGCAGCTTCGGGGGGAAAGATGAAAAACTGTTTTTT. It specifies CASSFGGKDEKLFF.

The genes are TRBV30 and TRBJ1-4; unclear D gene. The V end lost 7 bases, the J end lost 2 bases, and 5 bases lay between the germline ends. CDR1 GTSNPN and CDR2 SVGIG come from the germline V gene (reference sequence). The CDR3 contains 11 residues. The CDR3 region is CAYWTNEKLFF. The CDR3 DNA reads TGTGCCTACTGGACTAATGAAAAACTGTTTTTT.

This clone was seen more than once but under ten times. The chain couples TRBV5-4 to TRBJ1-1; D uncertain. Germline CDR1 and CDR2: SGHNT and YYREEE (reference sequence). The germline V and J ends were trimmed by 1 base and 1 base, with 2 bases remaining between them. The CDR3 length is 12 residues. The CDR3 DNA sequence: TGTGCCAGCAGCTTGAGGAACACTGAAGCTTTCTTT. Protein: CASSLRNTEAFF.

This chain links TRBV6-5 with TRBJ1-2, with 8 bases aligning to TRBD1. The germline CDR1 and CDR2 sequences are MNHEY and SVGAGI. Losses at the gene ends were 1 base for V and 6 bases for J; bases not matched to a gene: 4. This CDR3 has 14 amino acids. CDR3 coding DNA: TGTGCCAGCAGTTACTACGGACAGGGAGATGGCTACACCTTC. Encoded protein: CASSYYGQGDGYTF.

The CDR3 reads CASGDRTSGNTIYF. CDR3 DNA: TGTGCCAGCGGGGACAGGACCTCTGGAAACACCATATATTTT. The chain uses TRBV25-1 and TRBJ1-3; 8 bases fit TRBD1. The germline V gene has CDR1 MGHDK and CDR2 SYGVNS. This CDR3 is built from 14 residues. V was clipped by 8 bases and J by 0 bases; unmatched bases: 3.

The J gene is TRBJ2-3, the V gene TRBV19; D gene unclear. In germline, CDR1 is LNHDA, CDR2 SQIVND (reference sequence). There are 15 residues in the CDR3. With 5 bases removed from V and 2 bases from J, the gap between germline ends came to 14 bases. CDR3 residues: CASSSPIKTTDTQYF. The CDR3 DNA follows: TGTGCCAGTAGTTCCCCCATAAAAACCACAGATACGCAGTATTTT.

The V and J genes are TRBV11-3 and TRBJ1-1, with D hard to call. In germline, CDR1 is SGHNT, CDR2 YENEEA. This CDR3 comprises 12 residues. The V and J ends lost 5 bases and 5 bases respectively, with 9 bases between them. The chain's CDR3 is CASSQMRTEAFF. CDR3 nucleotide sequence: TGTGCCAGCAGCCAGATGAGGACTGAAGCTTTCTTT.

The rearrangement uses TRBV5-1 and TRBJ2-1; 9 nucleotides align to TRBD2. The CDR3 has 14 residues. V lost 2 bases, J lost 9 bases, and 6 bases stayed unmatched. Germline CDR1 and CDR2: SGHRS and YFSETQ. The CDR3 region is CASSFLGLAGEQFF. In DNA, the CDR3 is TGCGCCAGCAGCTTCCTGGGACTAGCCGGTGAGCAGTTCTTC. Looking up the rest from reference TRBV5-1 and TRBJ2-1 gives the full variable domain: KAGVTQTPRYLIKTRGQQVTLSCSPISGHRSVSWYQQTPGQGLQFLFEYFSETQRNKGNFPGRFSGRQFSNSRSEMNVSTLELGDSALYLCASSFLGLAGEQFFGPGTRLTVL.

The rearrangement joins TRBV18 to TRBJ1-3; 11 nucleotides line up with TRBD1. V shed 4 bases, J shed 8 bases, and the junction held 4 bases outside the gene matches. This CDR3 has 14 amino acids. Germline-derived CDR1 and CDR2 are KGHSH and LQKENI. In DNA form, the CDR3 reads TGTGCCAGCTCACGGACAGGGGGCCAGGACACCATATATTTT. Residues: CASSRTGGQDTIYF.

This rearrangement joins TRBV4-1 to TRBJ1-1; D not certain. There are 12 residues in the CDR3. CDR1 and CDR2 (germline): MGHRA, YSYEKL. The germline V and J ends were trimmed by 0 bases and 11 bases, with 10 bases remaining between them. CDR3 coding DNA: TGCGCCAGCAGCCAAGAGTTGGGAGGGGCTTTCTTT. Its protein is CASSQELGGAFF.

This clone came up a few times. The rearrangement uses TRBV6-5 and TRBJ1-2; 10 bases fit TRBD1. V shed 10 bases, J shed 4 bases, and the junction held 12 bases outside the gene matches. Germline CDR1 reads MNHEY; CDR2 reads SVGAGI. The CDR3 covers 15 residues. CDR3 sequence reads: CATCTGQGFVYGYTF. Here the CDR3 DNA reads TGTGCCACCTGTACGGGACAGGGGTTTGTCTATGGCTACACCTTC.

The rearrangement joins TRBV5-1 to TRBJ1-2, with 8 bases that match TRBD1. V trimming: 2 bases; J trimming: 2 bases; junction bases outside the gene matches: 5. CDR1 SGHRS and CDR2 YFSETQ come from the germline V gene. The CDR3 spans 15 residues. This CDR3 reads CASSFQTGANYGYTF. The CDR3 coding sequence is TGCGCCAGCAGCTTCCAGACAGGGGCGAACTATGGCTACACCTTC.

This chain joins TRBV7-3 and TRBJ2-1; 7 bases agree with TRBD1. Germline assignment: CDR1 SGHTA and CDR2 FQGTGA. V dropped 1 base and J dropped 5; count of bases not matched to a gene: 5. The CDR3 sequence is 15 residues long. In DNA, the CDR3 is TGTGCCAGCAGCTTAAAACAGGGGATGCACAATGAGCAGTTCTTC. Translated, it gives CASSLKQGMHNEQFF.

The gene calls are TRBV9 and TRBJ2-1, with 9 bases identical to TRBD2. The germline CDR1 and CDR2 sequences are SGDLS and YYNGEE. The CDR3 has 12 residues. The V gene end was trimmed by 4 bases and the J gene end by 15 bases; junction bases not matched to a gene: 8. The CDR3 DNA reads TGTGCCAGCAGCCCCGGGACTAGCCGCATGTTCTTC. Its translation is CASSPGTSRMFF.

The chain uses TRBV6-5 and TRBJ2-1, with a weak D call TRBD1 (5 bases). The CDR3 is 13 residues long. Germline CDR1 reads MNHEY; CDR2 reads SVGAGI. The ends were cut back, 6 bases at V and 4 bases at J, with 10 bases in the middle. This CDR3 reads CASRQASYNEQFF. The DNA of the CDR3 is TGTGCCAGCAGACAGGCCTCGTACAATGAGCAGTTCTTC.

CDR3 in amino acids: CASSLLNGNQAGARNIQYF. CDR3 bases: TGCGCCAGCAGCTTGCTGAATGGAAACCAAGCGGGAGCGAGAAACATTCAGTACTTC. The rearrangement uses TRBV5-1 and TRBJ2-4; 8 positions agree with TRBD2. The germline V gene encodes CDR1 SGHRS and CDR2 YFSETQ. Trimming took 1 base from V and 6 from J; bases not matched to a gene: 18. The CDR3 sequence is 19 residues long.

The V and J genes are TRBV7-2 and TRBJ2-3, with D uncertain. Per the germline V gene, CDR1 is SGHTA and CDR2 is FQGNSA. The germline V and J ends were trimmed by 3 bases and 11 bases, with 18 bases remaining between them. The CDR3 runs 14 residues. The CDR3 DNA follows: TGTGCCAGCAGCTTCAACGGACGGCTCGGAAAGCAGTATTTT. Residues: CASSFNGRLGKQYF.

V gene TRBV30 combines with J gene TRBJ1-5; D possibly corresponds to TRBD1 (5 bases). Per germline, CDR1 GTSNPN and CDR2 SVGIG (reference sequence). CDR3 size: 16 residues. Trimming stripped 0 bases from V and 0 bases from J, with 12 bases between. The CDR3 reads CAWSVPRVNSNQPQHF. CDR3 in DNA: TGTGCCTGGAGTGTACCCAGGGTGAATAGCAATCAGCCCCAGCATTTT. The variable domain in full, completed from reference TRBV30 and TRBJ1-5, reads SQTIHQWPATLVQPVGSPLSLECTVEGTSNPNLYWYRQAAGRGLQLLFYSVGIGQISSEVPQNLSASRPQDRQFILSSKKLLLSDSGFYLCAWSVPRVNSNQPQHFGDGTRLSIL.